A single sample is the source of the 10 T cell receptor beta chains below, sequenced in a study of CD8+ T cells in alopecia areata. cDNA prepared by RNA extraction and subsequent reverse transcription served as the template for sequencing. Here immunoSEQ multiplex PCR was the method, and the copy in TCRdb shows in-frame clones only, minus some. The data contain 150,000 to 250,000 clones, 58% of them seen just once; the ten biggest clones take up approximately 5.1%. Treatment described: oral pan-JAK inhibitor, 5-10 mg twice daily. The sequenced sample was CD4+ T cells sorted from blood, obtained at week 24, from a patient treated with tofacitinib. Every receptor here comes from a human donor with alopecia areata.

The chain couples TRBV6-1 to TRBJ2-7; D gene uncertain. CDR1 MNHNS and CDR2 SASEGT come from the germline V gene. The CDR3 totals 13 residues. V was clipped by 0 bases and J by 3 bases, with 6 bases between them. The CDR3 here is CASSEARNYEQYF. In DNA form, the CDR3 reads TGTGCCAGCAGTGAAGCCCGGAACTACGAGCAGTACTTC.

The chain joins TRBV5-6 to TRBJ2-5; D is undetermined. This CDR3 contains 14 residues. V was trimmed by 4 bases and J by 2 bases, leaving 12 bases between them. Looked up from germline, CDR1 is SGHDT and CDR2 is YYEEEE. The DNA for the CDR3 is TGTGCCAGCAGCGCAACAAAATTACAAGAGACCCAGTACTTC. Its translation: CASSATKLQETQYF. The whole variable domain, remainder taken from reference TRBV5-6 and TRBJ2-5, is DAGVTQSPTHLIKTRGQQVTLRCSPKSGHDTVSWYQQALGQGPQFIFQYYEEEERQRGNFPDRFSGHQFPNYSSELNVNALLLGDSALYLCASSATKLQETQYFGPGTRLLVL.

This rearrangement joins TRBV4-3 to TRBJ2-2; 9 nucleotides line up with TRBD1. Germline CDR1 is LGHNA and CDR2 is YSLEER. CDR3 length: 15 amino acids. The V and J ends lost 2 bases and 5 bases, in that order; junction bases with no gene match: 3. The CDR3 protein is CASSQKTGGTGELFF. CDR3 sequence (DNA): TGCGCCAGCAGCCAAAAGACAGGGGGTACCGGGGAGCTGTTTTTT.

This clone was counted between two and nine times. The chain is built from TRBV18 and TRBJ1-5; 9 positions agree with TRBD1. Trimming removed 5 bases from V and 4 bases from J; junction bases left unmatched: 6. The CDR3 runs to 15 residues. Looked up from germline, CDR1 is KGHSH and CDR2 is LQKENI. The chain's CDR3 is CASSVDRGGNQPQHF. CDR3 nucleotide sequence: TGTGCCAGCTCAGTCGACAGGGGGGGGAATCAGCCCCAGCATTTT.

The chain carries TRBV7-2 and TRBJ1-4; TRBD1 matches at 11 bases. This CDR3 has 13 amino acids. V dropped 7 bases and J dropped 8; count of bases not matched to a gene: 3. The V gene's germline CDR1 is SGHTA and CDR2 FQGNSA. The CDR3 coding sequence is TGTGCCAGCACTTGGGACAGGGGGGAAAAACTGTTTTTT. It specifies CASTWDRGEKLFF.

This chain connects TRBV29-1 to TRBJ1-2; unclear D gene. This CDR3 is built from 9 residues. V lost 8 bases, J lost 2 bases, and 3 bases lay in between. The germline V gene encodes CDR1 SQVTM and CDR2 ANQGSEA. The DNA for the CDR3 is TGCAGCTCGAACTATGGCTACACCTTC. Protein product: CSSNYGYTF. Based on the CDR3 plus reference TRBV29-1 and TRBJ1-2, the full variable domain is SAVISQKPSRDICQRGTSLTIQCQVDSQVTMMFWYRQQPGQSLTLIATANQGSEATYESGFVIDKFPISRPNLTFSTLTVSNMSPEDSSIYLCSSNYGYTFGSGTRLTVV.

Comment on this clone: Additional DNA sequences in this sample encode the identical CDR3. J is TRBJ2-3 and V is TRBV9; possibly TRBD1 for D (6 bases). V was trimmed by 2 bases and J by 5 bases, leaving 6 bases between them. CDR1 is SGDLS, CDR2 YYNGEE, per germline. CDR3 length: 12 residues. The CDR3 region is CASSVTGDTQYF. The DNA of the CDR3 is TGTGCCAGCAGCGTGACAGGAGATACGCAGTATTTT.

The J gene is TRBJ1-1, the V gene TRBV29-1; unclear D gene. V lost 5 bases and J lost 3, with 10 bases in between. Germline V gene lookup returns CDR1 SQVTM and CDR2 ANQGSEA. This CDR3 comprises 12 residues. CDR3 sequence reads: CSVKSSDTEAFF. The CDR3 region has the DNA TGCAGCGTTAAGAGCTCTGACACTGAAGCTTTCTTT.

The chain employs TRBV29-1 and TRBJ2-6, with TRBD2 identical over 7 bases. The CDR3 has 14 residues. Germline V gives CDR1 SQVTM, CDR2 ANQGSEA. V lost 3 bases to trimming and J lost 4 bases; unmatched junction nucleotides: 3. CDR3 loop: CSVEGGVGANVLTF. The CDR3 DNA reads TGCAGCGTTGAGGGAGGGGTCGGGGCCAACGTCCTGACTTTC.

This clone has a handful of counts. Other DNA variants within this sample encode the same CDR3. CDR3: CASSLDRGNTEAFF. CDR3 sequence (DNA): TGTGCCAGCAGCTTGGACAGGGGGAACACTGAAGCTTTCTTT. The chain carries TRBV5-4 and TRBJ1-1, with 7 bases identical to TRBD1. Per germline, CDR1 SGHNT and CDR2 YYREEE (reference sequence). CDR3 size: 14 residues. The V segment lost 0 bases and the J segment 1 base; nucleotides outside the gene matches: 0.